The clone carrying this TCR beta chain showed up many times. The source of the sample is a study of early T cells in non-severe SARS-CoV-2 infection. About the study: It was bulk RNA from unsorted whole blood that was sequenced, and the chains were unpaired.

Trimming removed 5 bases from V and 4 bases from J, with 21 bases in between. The CDR3 loop spans 17 amino acids. CDR1 is MNHEY and CDR2 is SMNVEV in the germline V gene (reference sequence). TCRdb independently ran MiXCR on the 5' RACE reads; one entry per CDR3 protein. This table has about 30,000 distinct CDR3 sequences, about 4.5% appearing once. This clonotype was sampled from an adult who was a healthcare worker with PCR-confirmed SARS-CoV-2 infection or an uninfected control (not recorded which). The V and J genes are TRBV27 and TRBJ2-1, with a weak D call TRBD1 (6 bases). The sequencing used whole blood, collected at baseline. The CDR3 DNA follows: TGTGCCAGCAGTGCCTCTTTAGGGGGAGTTGGTTACAATGAGCAGTTCTTC. Translation gives CASSASLGGVGYNEQFF.